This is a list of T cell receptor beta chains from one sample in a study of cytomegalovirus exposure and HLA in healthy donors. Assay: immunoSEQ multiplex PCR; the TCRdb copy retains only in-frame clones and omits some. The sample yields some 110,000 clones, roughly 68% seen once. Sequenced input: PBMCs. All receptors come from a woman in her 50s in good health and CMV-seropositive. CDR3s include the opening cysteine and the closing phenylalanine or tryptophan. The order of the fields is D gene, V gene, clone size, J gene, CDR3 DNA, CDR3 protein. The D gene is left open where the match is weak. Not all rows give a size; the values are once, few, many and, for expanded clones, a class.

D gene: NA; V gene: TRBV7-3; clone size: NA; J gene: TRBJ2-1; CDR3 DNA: TGTGCCAGCAGCTCGAACCTAGGACAGAAGAATGAGCAGTTCTTC; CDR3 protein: CASSSNLGQKNEQFF
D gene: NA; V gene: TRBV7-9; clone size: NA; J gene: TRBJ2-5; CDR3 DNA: TGTGCCAGCAGTCGGGGCCCAGGGGTGATGGAGACCCAGTACTTC; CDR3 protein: CASSRGPGVMETQYF
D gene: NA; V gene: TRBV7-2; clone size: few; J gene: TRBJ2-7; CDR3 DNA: TGTGCCAGCAGCCCCCACTACGAGCAGTACTTC; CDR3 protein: CASSPHYEQYF
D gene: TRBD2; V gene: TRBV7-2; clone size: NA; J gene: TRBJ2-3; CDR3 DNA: TGTGCCAGCAGCTCCACCCGGGGGGGCGCAGATACGCAGTATTTT; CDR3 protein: CASSSTRGGADTQYF
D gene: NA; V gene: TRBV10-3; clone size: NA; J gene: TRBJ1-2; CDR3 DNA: TGTGCCATCAGTGAAATGGAGGTGCCTCTTCCCAACTATGGCTACACCTTC; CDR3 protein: CAISEMEVPLPNYGYTF
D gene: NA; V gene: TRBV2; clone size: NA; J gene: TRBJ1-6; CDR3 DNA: TGTGCCAGCAAGCCGGGGGGGAGCTCCTATAATTCACCCCTCCACTTT; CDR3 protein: CASKPGGSSYNSPLHF
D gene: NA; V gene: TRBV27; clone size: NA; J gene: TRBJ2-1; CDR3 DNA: TGTGCCAGCAGTTTACGCCAGGGTGGTCTCAATGAGCAGTTCTTC; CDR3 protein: CASSLRQGGLNEQFF
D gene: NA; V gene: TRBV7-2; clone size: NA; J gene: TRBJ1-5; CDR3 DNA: TGTGCCAGCAGCTTACCAGGGGGCAATCAGCCCCAGCATTTT; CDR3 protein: CASSLPGGNQPQHF
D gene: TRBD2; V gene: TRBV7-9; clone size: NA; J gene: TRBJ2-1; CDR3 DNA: TGTGCCAGCAGCGTGGGACTAGCGGGGCAGTACAATGAGCAGTTCTTC; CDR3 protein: CASSVGLAGQYNEQFF
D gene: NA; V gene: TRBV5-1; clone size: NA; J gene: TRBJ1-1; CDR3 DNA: TGCGCCAGCAGCCCCTCCAGGGGTGGGGGAGAGACTGAAGCTTTCTTT; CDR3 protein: CASSPSRGGGETEAFF
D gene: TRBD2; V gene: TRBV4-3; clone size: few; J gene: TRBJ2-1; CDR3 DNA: TGCGCCAGCAGCCAAGGTGCAGCGGGGGGCCCTGGAGGCCAGTTCTTC; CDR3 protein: CASSQGAAGGPGGQFF
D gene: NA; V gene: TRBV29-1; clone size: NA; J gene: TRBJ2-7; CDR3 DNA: TGCAGCACCCTCAGCGGCAGCTACGAGCAGTACTTC; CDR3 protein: CSTLSGSYEQYF
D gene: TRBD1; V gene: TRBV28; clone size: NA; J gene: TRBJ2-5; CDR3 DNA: TGTGCCACCAAAAAAAGGGGCATCAAACAGGGGGCACGGGAGACCCAGTACTTC; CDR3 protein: CATKKRGIKQGARETQYF
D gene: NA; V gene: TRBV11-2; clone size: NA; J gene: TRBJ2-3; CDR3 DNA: TGTGCCAGCAGCTTAGAGGGGGGGCCTTCAGATACGCAGTATTTT; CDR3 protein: CASSLEGGPSDTQYF
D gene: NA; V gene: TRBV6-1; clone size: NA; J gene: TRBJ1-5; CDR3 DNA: TGTGCCAGCAGTGAAATCGTCGGTAGCAATCAGCCTCAGCATTTT; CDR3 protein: CASSEIVGSNQPQHF
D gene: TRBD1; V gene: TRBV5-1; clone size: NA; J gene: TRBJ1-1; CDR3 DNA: TGCGCCAGCAGCCGGACAGGGAATCCGATGAACACTGAAGCTTTCTTT; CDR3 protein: CASSRTGNPMNTEAFF
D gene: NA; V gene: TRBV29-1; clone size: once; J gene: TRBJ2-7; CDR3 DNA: TGCAGCGTTGCCCCAGGGGGGAACGAGCAGTACTTC; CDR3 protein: CSVAPGGNEQYF
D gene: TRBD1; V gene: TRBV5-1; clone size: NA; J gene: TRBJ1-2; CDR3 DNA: TGCGCCAGCAGCTTCGGGACAGGGGATGGCTACACCTTC; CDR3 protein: CASSFGTGDGYTF
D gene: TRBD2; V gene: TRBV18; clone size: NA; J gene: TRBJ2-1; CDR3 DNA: TGTGCCAGCTCAGCGAGACTAGCGGGGGGCGAGAATGAGCAGTTCTTC; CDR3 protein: CASSARLAGGENEQFF
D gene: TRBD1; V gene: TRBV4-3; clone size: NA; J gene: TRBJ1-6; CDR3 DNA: TGCGCCAGCAGCCAAGATCCTGACAGGGCGAATTCACCCCTCCACTTT; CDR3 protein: CASSQDPDRANSPLHF
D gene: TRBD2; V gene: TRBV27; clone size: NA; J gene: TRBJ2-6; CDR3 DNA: TGTGCCAGCAGTTTCGGGGGGGCGTCTGGGGCCAACGTCCTGACTTTC; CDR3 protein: CASSFGGASGANVLTF
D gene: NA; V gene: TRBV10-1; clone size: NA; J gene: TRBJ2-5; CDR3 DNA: TGCGCCAGCAGTCAGGGGCGCCAAGAGACCCAGTACTTC; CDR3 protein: CASSQGRQETQYF
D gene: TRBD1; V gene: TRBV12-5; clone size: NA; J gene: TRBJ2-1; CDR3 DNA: TGTGCTAGTGGGACGGACAGGGTCCTCAATGAGCAGTTCTTC; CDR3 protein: CASGTDRVLNEQFF
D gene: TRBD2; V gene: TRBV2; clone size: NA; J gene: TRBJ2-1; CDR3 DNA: TGTGCCAGCAGTGTCTGGACTAGTCTTTCAGGGGAGCAGTTCTTC; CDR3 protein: CASSVWTSLSGEQFF
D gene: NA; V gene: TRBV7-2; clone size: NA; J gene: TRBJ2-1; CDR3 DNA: TGTGCCAGCAGCTTAGGGGGTGGGGGGTACAATGAGCAGTTCTTC; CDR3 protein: CASSLGGGGYNEQFF
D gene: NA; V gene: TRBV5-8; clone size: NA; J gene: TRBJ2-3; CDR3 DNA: TGTGCCAGCAGCTTAGACTTACACCCTAGCACAGATACGCAGTATTTT; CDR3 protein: CASSLDLHPSTDTQYF
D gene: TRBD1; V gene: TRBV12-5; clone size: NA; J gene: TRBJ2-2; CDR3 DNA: TGTGCTAGTGGTACAGGGGCCGGGGAGCTGTTTTTT; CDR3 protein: CASGTGAGELFF
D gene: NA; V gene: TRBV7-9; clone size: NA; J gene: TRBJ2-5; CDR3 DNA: TGTGCCAGCAGTCTACAGGGTCTGCAAGAGACCCAGTACTTC; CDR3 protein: CASSLQGLQETQYF
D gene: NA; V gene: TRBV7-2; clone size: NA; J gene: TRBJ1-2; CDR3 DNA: TGTGCCAGCAGCCTATATGATGGCTACACCTTC; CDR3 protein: CASSLYDGYTF
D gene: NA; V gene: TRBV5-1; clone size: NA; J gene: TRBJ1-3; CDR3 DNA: TGCGCCAGCAGCTTGTATTCACTCAAGTCCTCTGGAAACACCATATATTTT; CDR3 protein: CASSLYSLKSSGNTIYF
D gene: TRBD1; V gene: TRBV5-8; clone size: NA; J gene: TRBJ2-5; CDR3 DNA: TGTGCCAGCAATCTGTTGGGGGACAGCCAAGAGACCCAGTACTTC; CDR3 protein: CASNLLGDSQETQYF
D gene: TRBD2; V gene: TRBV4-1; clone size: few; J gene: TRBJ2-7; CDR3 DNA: TGCGCCAGCAGCCAAGGTGTTGGGCTAGCGGGAACCTACGAGCAGTACTTC; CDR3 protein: CASSQGVGLAGTYEQYF
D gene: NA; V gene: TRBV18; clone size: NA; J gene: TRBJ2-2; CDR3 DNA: TGTGCCAGCTCACCACCGTCTAGCATCGGCACCGGGGAGCTGTTTTTT; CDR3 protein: CASSPPSSIGTGELFF
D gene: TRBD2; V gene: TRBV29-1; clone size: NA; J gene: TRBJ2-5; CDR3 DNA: TGCAGCTCCGTCAGCGGTAGCGGGGTAGGAGAGACCCAGTACTTC; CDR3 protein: CSSVSGSGVGETQYF
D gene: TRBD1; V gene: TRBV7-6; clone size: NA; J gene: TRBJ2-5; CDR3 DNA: TGTGCCAGCAGCTCCCGACAGGGATTGGAGACCCAGTACTTC; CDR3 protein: CASSSRQGLETQYF
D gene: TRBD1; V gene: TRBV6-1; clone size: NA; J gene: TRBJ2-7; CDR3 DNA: TGTGCCAGCAGTGAATTTTTTGGGGTGGGACAGAACGAGCAGTACTTC; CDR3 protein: CASSEFFGVGQNEQYF
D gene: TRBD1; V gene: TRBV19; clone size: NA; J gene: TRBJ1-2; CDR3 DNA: TGTGCCAGTAGTACCGGGGACAGGATGCCCCGCACCTTC; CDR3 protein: CASSTGDRMPRTF
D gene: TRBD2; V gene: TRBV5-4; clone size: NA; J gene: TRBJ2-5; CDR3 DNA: TGTGCCAGCAGCATAGCGGGGGTCCGCCAAGAGACCCAGTACTTC; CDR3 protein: CASSIAGVRQETQYF
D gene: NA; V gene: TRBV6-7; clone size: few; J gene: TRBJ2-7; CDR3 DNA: TGTGCCAGCAGCCAGGGGACGGTCTACTACGAGCAGTACTTC; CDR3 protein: CASSQGTVYYEQYF
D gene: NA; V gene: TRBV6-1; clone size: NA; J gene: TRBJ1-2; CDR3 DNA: TGTGCCAGCAGTACCCAGGGAAACGGCTACACCTTC; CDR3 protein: CASSTQGNGYTF
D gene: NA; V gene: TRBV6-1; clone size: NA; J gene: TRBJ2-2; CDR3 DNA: TGTGCCAGCAGTGGTCAGAACACCGGGGAGCTGTTTTTT; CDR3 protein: CASSGQNTGELFF
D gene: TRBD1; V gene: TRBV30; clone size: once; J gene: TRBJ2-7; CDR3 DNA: TGTGCCTGGAGTGTGGGGACAGACTACGAGCAGTACTTC; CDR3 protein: CAWSVGTDYEQYF
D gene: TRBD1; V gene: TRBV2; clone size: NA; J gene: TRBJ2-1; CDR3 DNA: TGTGCCAGCAGTGATTGGGGACAGGCCTACAATGAGCAGTTCTTC; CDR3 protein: CASSDWGQAYNEQFF
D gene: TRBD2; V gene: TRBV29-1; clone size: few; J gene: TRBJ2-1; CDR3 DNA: TGCAGCGCCGCAACCCGGGGAGGGCACAATGAGCAGTTCTTC; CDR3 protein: CSAATRGGHNEQFF
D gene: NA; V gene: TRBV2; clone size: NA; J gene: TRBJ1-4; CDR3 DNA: TGTGCCAGCACTGGGGGCATAGAAAAACTGTTTTTT; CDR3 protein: CASTGGIEKLFF
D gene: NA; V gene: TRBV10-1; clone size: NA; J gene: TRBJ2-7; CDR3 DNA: TGCGCCAGCAATGTCCTTGGCGGGGGCTGCGAGCAGTACTTC; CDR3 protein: CASNVLGGGCEQYF
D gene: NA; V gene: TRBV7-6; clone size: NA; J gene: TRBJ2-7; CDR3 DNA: TGTGCCAGCAGCTTAGATTCAGGCACCTCCTACGAGCAGTACTTC; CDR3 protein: CASSLDSGTSYEQYF
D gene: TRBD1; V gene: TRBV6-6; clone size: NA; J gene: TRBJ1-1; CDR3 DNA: TGTGCCAGCAGTTCACCGGGACAGGGGGCCCCTGAAGCTTTCTTT; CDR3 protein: CASSSPGQGAPEAFF
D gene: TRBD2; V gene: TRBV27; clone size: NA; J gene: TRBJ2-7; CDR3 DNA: TGTGCCAGCAGTAAGACTAGCGGGGGTAGGGAGCAGTACTTC; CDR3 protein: CASSKTSGGREQYF
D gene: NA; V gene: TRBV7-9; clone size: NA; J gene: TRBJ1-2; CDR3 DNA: TGTGCCAGCAGCTTAAGAGGGATGTATGGCTACACCTTC; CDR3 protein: CASSLRGMYGYTF
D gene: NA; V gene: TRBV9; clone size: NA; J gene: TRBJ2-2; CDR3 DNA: TGTGCCAGCAGCGTAGCGGGTCGTGGGAACACCGGGGAGCTGTTTTTT; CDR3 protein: CASSVAGRGNTGELFF
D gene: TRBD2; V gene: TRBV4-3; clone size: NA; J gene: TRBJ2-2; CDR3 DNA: TGCGCCAGCAGCCAAGATAGCGGGGGGGGATTCAGGGACACCGGGGAGCTGTTTTTT; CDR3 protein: CASSQDSGGGFRDTGELFF
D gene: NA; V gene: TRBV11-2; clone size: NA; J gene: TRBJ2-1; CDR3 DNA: TGTGCCAGCAGCTCGCCAGGGTTGCCCCCCTACAATGAGCAGTTCTTC; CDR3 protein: CASSSPGLPPYNEQFF
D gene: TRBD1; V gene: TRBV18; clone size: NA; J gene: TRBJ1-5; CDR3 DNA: TGTGCCAGCTCACCCGACAGGGGTGGAAATCAGCCCCAGCATTTT; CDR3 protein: CASSPDRGGNQPQHF
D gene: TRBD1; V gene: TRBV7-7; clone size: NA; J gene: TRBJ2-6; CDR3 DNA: TGTGCCAGCAGCCCCGGGACAGGGCCAATGGAGGGCTCTGGGGCCAACGTCCTGACTTTC; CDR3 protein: CASSPGTGPMEGSGANVLTF
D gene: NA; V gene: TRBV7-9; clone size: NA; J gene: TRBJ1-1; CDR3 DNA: TGTGCCAGCAGCCCCGGACAGGAAGCTTTCTTT; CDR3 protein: CASSPGQEAFF
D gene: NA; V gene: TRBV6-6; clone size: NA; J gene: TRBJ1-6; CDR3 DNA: TGTGCCAGCAGCCCCATAGGGGCCACTTCACCCCTCCACTTT; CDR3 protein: CASSPIGATSPLHF
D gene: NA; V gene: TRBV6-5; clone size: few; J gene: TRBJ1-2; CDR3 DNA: TGTGCCAGCAGTTACCTGGTAGCTGATGGCTACACCTTC; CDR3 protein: CASSYLVADGYTF
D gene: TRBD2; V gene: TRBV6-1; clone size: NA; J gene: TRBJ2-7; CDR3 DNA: TGTGCCAGCACCCTTATAGCGGGGCAAACCTACGAGCAGTACTTC; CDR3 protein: CASTLIAGQTYEQYF